A selection of T cell receptor beta chains follows, all from one sample in a study of metastatic and nonmetastatic thyroid tumors. TCRdb reanalyzed the PCR reads with MiXCR. The sample carries 75,000 to 100,000 clones, 10% to 15% recorded once. The specimen sequenced was blood. These receptors were collected from a female donor with papillary thyroid cancer or a benign thyroid nodule (not recorded which). Some clones in this sample may be carry-over from other donors' samples. The CDR3 runs from the conserved cysteine through the conserved F or W. D genes are given only for firm matches. The size of a clone is reported for some rows only, either as once, few or many, or as a class for expanded clones.

D: .
size: .
V: TRBV20-1
J: TRBJ2-1
CDR3: CSARWRDTAYNEQFF
DNA: TGCAGTGCCCGTTGGAGGGACACCGCCTACAATGAGCAGTTCTTC

D: .
size: many
V: TRBV5-6
J: TRBJ2-7
CDR3: CASSFPSKLPYEQYF
DNA: TGTGCCAGCAGCTTTCCCAGCAAGTTGCCCTACGAGCAGTACTTC

D: .
size: many
V: TRBV6-5
J: TRBJ1-4
CDR3: CASSYRGNNEKLFF
DNA: TGTGCCAGCAGTTACCGGGGGAATAATGAAAAACTGTTTTTT

D: .
size: many
V: TRBV27
J: TRBJ2-6
CDR3: CASSVNRGGVSGANVLTF
DNA: TGTGCCAGCAGTGTCAACAGGGGGGGGGTCTCTGGGGCCAACGTCCTGACTTTC

D: TRBD2
size: many
V: TRBV20-1
J: TRBJ2-5
CDR3: CSARDIAGVQETQYF
DNA: TGCAGTGCTAGAGATATAGCGGGAGTTCAGGAGACCCAGTACTTC

D: TRBD2
size: .
V: TRBV2
J: TRBJ2-7
CDR3: CASSPTSGASYEQYF
DNA: TGTGCCAGCAGTCCGACTAGCGGTGCCTCCTACGAGCAGTACTTC

D: TRBD2
size: many
V: TRBV20-1
J: TRBJ2-3
CDR3: CSARAEVGAGYSTDTQYF
DNA: TGCAGTGCTAGAGCCGAGGTGGGAGCGGGATACAGCACAGATACGCAGTATTTT

D: .
size: few
V: TRBV6-2/TRBV6-3
J: TRBJ2-7
CDR3: CASRATSSYEQYF
DNA: TGTGCCAGCAGAGCGACTAGCTCCTACGAGCAGTACTTC

D: .
size: many
V: TRBV20-1
J: TRBJ1-4
CDR3: CSASSRVANEKLFF
DNA: TGCAGTGCTAGTTCCAGGGTAGCTAATGAAAAACTGTTTTTT

D: .
size: many
V: TRBV20-1
J: TRBJ2-7
CDR3: CSARGNLGRDYEQYF
DNA: TGCAGTGCTAGAGGAAATCTGGGCAGAGACTACGAGCAGTACTTC

D: .
size: many
V: TRBV28
J: TRBJ2-2
CDR3: CASSFGGRRGIGELFF
DNA: TGTGCCAGCAGTTTCGGGGGGCGTAGGGGCATCGGGGAGCTGTTTTTT

D: .
size: many
V: TRBV13
J: TRBJ2-3
CDR3: CASSLAPSGTDTQYF
DNA: TGTGCCAGCAGCTTAGCGCCTAGCGGCACAGATACGCAGTATTTT

D: .
size: few
V: TRBV10-3
J: TRBJ2-1
CDR3: CAISELDEQFF
DNA: TGTGCCATCAGTGAGTTAGATGAGCAGTTCTTC

D: .
size: many
V: TRBV5-1
J: TRBJ1-1
CDR3: CASSLETGNTEAFF
DNA: TGCGCCAGCAGCTTGGAGACAGGGAACACTGAAGCTTTCTTT

D: .
size: many
V: TRBV4-2
J: TRBJ1-6
CDR3: CASSRTENSPLHF
DNA: TGTGCCAGCAGCAGGACAGAAAATTCACCCCTCCACTTT

D: .
size: many
V: TRBV5-1
J: TRBJ1-4
CDR3: CASSLVAGVEKLFF
DNA: TGCGCCAGCAGCTTGGTGGCAGGGGTAGAAAAACTGTTTTTT

D: .
size: many
V: TRBV5-6
J: TRBJ2-1
CDR3: CASSPPYWGSGVDEQFF
DNA: TGTGCCAGCAGCCCGCCCTACTGGGGGAGTGGGGTCGATGAGCAGTTCTTC